These T cell receptor beta chains were read from a single sample in a study of high-grade serous ovarian cancer treatment subgroups. Sequenced by immunoSEQ multiplex PCR; TCRdb stores in-frame clones only, minus some. The sample lists several thousand clones, roughly four fifths occurring once. The material sequenced was tumor tissue. The receptor set was obtained from a human donor with high-grade serous ovarian cancer. The CDR3 runs from the conserved cysteine through the conserved F or W. Each record gives: J gene, D gene, V gene, clone size, CDR3 DNA, CDR3 protein. A D gene is named only where the DNA matches it firmly. Not every row has a clone size; where given, it reads once, few, many or a size class.

TRBJ1-6	-	TRBV6-1	-	TGTGCCAGCAGTGAGACGGCGGTACGGGGAAGGTCACCCCTCCACTTT	CASSETAVRGRSPLHF
TRBJ1-1	TRBD1	TRBV5-4	-	TGTGCCAGCAGTGGGGGGACAGGGAGAGACACTGAAGCTTTCTTT	CASSGGTGRDTEAFF
TRBJ2-1	-	TRBV19	-	TGTGCCAGTAGTATACCCACCTACAATGAGCAGTTCTTC	CASSIPTYNEQFF
TRBJ1-1	-	TRBV6-6	-	TGTGCCAGCAGTTACTCGCTGAACCTCAGGGAATCTGAAGCTTTCTTT	CASSYSLNLRESEAFF
TRBJ1-2	TRBD1	TRBV28	-	TGTGCCAGCCGCCGGGACAGCTTAAACTATGGCTACACCTTC	CASRRDSLNYGYTF
TRBJ1-5	TRBD1	TRBV19	-	TGTGCCAGTAGTCCGGCCGGGACAGGGATTCCCCAGCATTTT	CASSPAGTGIPQHF
TRBJ2-5	TRBD2	TRBV28	-	TGTGCCAGCAGGCCTCCTAGCGGGGGCCCCCAAGAGACCCAGTACTTC	CASRPPSGGPQETQYF
TRBJ2-5	-	TRBV9	once	TGTGCCAGCAGCGTAGGCACCCCAAATATTGGGAGAGTGGACGAGACCCAGTACTTC	CASSVGTPNIGRVDETQYF
TRBJ1-2	-	TRBV29-1	-	TGCAGCGTTGACCTAATAGTGTCTCATGGCTACACCTTC	CSVDLIVSHGYTF
TRBJ2-5	TRBD1	TRBV5-4	-	TGTGCCAGCAGCTTGCCCGGGACAGGGAGGGCAGAGACCCAGTACTTC	CASSLPGTGRAETQYF
TRBJ2-1	TRBD2	TRBV5-4	-	TGTGCCAGCAGCCGTTACGGGGGGGCTAATGAGCAGTTCTTC	CASSRYGGANEQFF
TRBJ2-2	-	TRBV7-9	few	TGTGCCAGCAGCTTAGCAAGAGGATTTTACACCGGGGAGCTGTTTTTT	CASSLARGFYTGELFF
TRBJ1-1	-	TRBV27	few	TGTGCCAGCAGTCCCTACCGACAGGAGACTGAAGCTTTCTTT	CASSPYRQETEAFF
TRBJ2-2	-	TRBV9	once	TGTGCCAGCAGCGCTACAGTCACCGGGGAGCTGTTTTTT	CASSATVTGELFF
TRBJ1-2	TRBD1	TRBV28	-	TGTGCCAGCAGCCCTCGGGAGGGGGCAAGGTATGGCTACACCTTC	CASSPREGARYGYTF
TRBJ1-1	TRBD1	TRBV15	-	TGTGCCACCAGCAGAGTTAGACAGGGGTCGAACACTGAAGCTTTCTTT	CATSRVRQGSNTEAFF
TRBJ2-2	-	TRBV30	-	TGTGCCTGGAAGACTAACACCGGGGAGCTGTTTTTT	CAWKTNTGELFF
TRBJ1-1	TRBD1	TRBV5-5	-	TGTGCCAGCAGTTTCCAGGGGGGGACTGAAGCTTTCTTT	CASSFQGGTEAFF
TRBJ2-7	TRBD2	TRBV7-2	-	TGTGCCAGCAGCTCCGGACTAGCGGGGGGCTACGAGCAGTACTTC	CASSSGLAGGYEQYF
TRBJ2-5	-	TRBV6-1	-	TGTGCCATACAAGTAAGGGGGGCTGAGACCCAGTACTTC	CAIQVRGAETQYF
TRBJ2-1	TRBD2	TRBV29-1	few	TGCAGCGTTGAAGCTCCGGGACTAGCGGGGCATGGCTACAATGAGCAGTTCTTC	CSVEAPGLAGHGYNEQFF
TRBJ1-6	-	TRBV30	-	TGTGCCTGGAGCGGAGGGACGGGGGGCTTGGTTAATTCACCCCTCCACTTT	CAWSGGTGGLVNSPLHF
TRBJ2-7	TRBD1	TRBV2	once	TGTGCCAGCAGGCAGGGGGCACCCTACGAGCAGTACTTC	CASRQGAPYEQYF
TRBJ2-3	TRBD1	TRBV2	-	TGTGCCACAACCATGGACAGGGCCTCCACAGATACGCAGTATTTT	CATTMDRASTDTQYF
TRBJ1-2	-	TRBV21-1	-	TGTGCCAGCAGCAAAGTGCCGACAGGGGGCTGTAACTATGGCTACACCTTC	CASSKVPTGGCNYGYTF
TRBJ1-4	TRBD1	TRBV6-5	-	TGTGCCAGCGGGAACCACAGGGGAGGGGAAAAACTGTTTTTT	CASGNHRGGEKLFF
TRBJ2-7	-	TRBV2	-	TGTGCCAGCACCTACCAGGACGCCTACGAGCAGTACTTC	CASTYQDAYEQYF
TRBJ2-7	-	TRBV6-1	-	TGTGCCAGCAGTGAACAGGGACCCTACGAGCAGTACTTC	CASSEQGPYEQYF
TRBJ2-1	-	TRBV30	few	TGTGCCTGGAGTGTATCTGTATGGGATGAGCAGTTCTTC	CAWSVSVWDEQFF
TRBJ1-5	TRBD1	TRBV28	few	TGTGCCAGCAGTACACAGGGGCGGCCGCATTTT	CASSTQGRPHF
TRBJ2-2	TRBD2	TRBV4-2	-	TGTGCCAGCAGCCAAGATCGGAGCGGGAGGGGTACCGGGGAGCTGTTTTTT	CASSQDRSGRGTGELFF
TRBJ1-2	-	TRBV21-1	-	TGTGCCAGCAGCAAAGCGACAGCGACGGTTGGAGTCAAGAATGGCTACACCTTC	CASSKATATVGVKNGYTF
TRBJ1-3	TRBD1	TRBV11-2	-	TGTGCCAGCAGCCTGGGACAGGGAGGAGGAAACACCATATATTTT	CASSLGQGGGNTIYF
TRBJ1-1	-	TRBV29-1	-	TGCAGCGCCCAACATGGTGAGGGAACTGAAGCTTTCTTT	CSAQHGEGTEAFF
TRBJ2-3	-	TRBV5-1	-	TGCGCCAGCAGCTTGGCATCCGGGTTAGGCACAGATACGCAGTATTTT	CASSLASGLGTDTQYF
TRBJ2-7	TRBD1	TRBV4-3	-	TGCGCCAGCAGCCGATCGACAGGGGGGTTCTACGAGCAGTACTTC	CASSRSTGGFYEQYF
TRBJ1-1	-	TRBV5-5	-	TGTGCCAGCAGCTCCGCAGGGAACACTGAAGCTTTCTTT	CASSSAGNTEAFF
TRBJ2-5	-	TRBV7-9	-	TGTGCCAGCAGCTTATCGGGGGCCTCGTATCAAGAGACCCAGTACTTC	CASSLSGASYQETQYF
TRBJ2-2	-	TRBV21-1	few	TGTGCCAGCAGCTGCCTACGGACAGGGAACACCGGGGAGCTGTTTTTT	CASSCLRTGNTGELFF
TRBJ1-6	TRBD1	TRBV27	once	TGTGCCAGCAGTTTAGGGACAGGGGGAAATTCACCCCTCCACTTT	CASSLGTGGNSPLHF
TRBJ1-2	TRBD1	TRBV28	-	TGTGCCAGCAGTTCGTCCGGGACAGGCCCAGCCAACTATGGCTACACCTTC	CASSSSGTGPANYGYTF
TRBJ2-1	TRBD2	TRBV5-1	-	TGCGCCAGCAGCGGCGGCGGTAGCGGGGGCCGGGAGTTCTTC	CASSGGGSGGREFF
TRBJ2-5	TRBD2	TRBV4-3	-	TGCGCCAGCAGCCAAGATGGGGCGGGGGGGATAGAGACCCAGTACTTC	CASSQDGAGGIETQYF
TRBJ2-7	TRBD2	TRBV10-1	-	TGCGCCAGCTACTTGAAACCCCAACCCCAGCGGGGGCCTTCTCGCTGGCAGTACTTC	CASYLKPQPQRGPSRWQYF
TRBJ1-2	-	TRBV5-4	few	TGTGCCAGCAGCTTTCAGGGACGCCATGATGGCTACACCTTC	CASSFQGRHDGYTF
TRBJ2-6	-	TRBV19	once	TGTGCCAGTAGTATCGGGGCCAGGGCGCTCTCTGGGGCCAACGTCCTGACTTTC	CASSIGARALSGANVLTF
TRBJ2-7	TRBD2	TRBV5-1	few	TGCGCCAGCAGCCCTAGCGGGAGCGTAAACGAGCAGTACTTC	CASSPSGSVNEQYF
TRBJ2-7	TRBD1	TRBV4-2	-	TGTGCCAGCAGCCAAGGCCAGTCCGGGACAGGGTTTTACCAGCAGTACTTC	CASSQGQSGTGFYQQYF
TRBJ2-1	TRBD2	TRBV7-2	few	TGTGCCAGCAGCTCTAAGCGGGGCGGGGGGGCGGATGAGCAGTTCTTC	CASSSKRGGGADEQFF
TRBJ2-1	-	TRBV18	few	TGTGCCAGCTCGAGAAGCTCCTACAATGAGCAGTTCTTC	CASSRSSYNEQFF